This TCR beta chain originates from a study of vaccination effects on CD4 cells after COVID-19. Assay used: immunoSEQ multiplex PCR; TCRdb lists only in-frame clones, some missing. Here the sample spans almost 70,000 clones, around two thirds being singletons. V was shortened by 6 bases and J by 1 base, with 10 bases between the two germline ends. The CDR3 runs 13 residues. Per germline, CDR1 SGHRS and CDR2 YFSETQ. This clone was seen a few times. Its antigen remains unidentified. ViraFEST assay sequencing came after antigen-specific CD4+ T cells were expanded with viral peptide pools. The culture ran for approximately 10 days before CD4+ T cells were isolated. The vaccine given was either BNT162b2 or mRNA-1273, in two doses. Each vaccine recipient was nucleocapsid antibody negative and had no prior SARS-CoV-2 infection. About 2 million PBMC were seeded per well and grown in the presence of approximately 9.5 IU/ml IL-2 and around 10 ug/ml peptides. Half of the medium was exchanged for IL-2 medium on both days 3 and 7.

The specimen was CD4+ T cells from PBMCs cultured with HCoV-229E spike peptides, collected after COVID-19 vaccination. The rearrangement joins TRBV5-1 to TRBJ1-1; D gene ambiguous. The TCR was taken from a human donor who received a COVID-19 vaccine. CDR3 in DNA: TGCGCCAGCACTCTGACCCCGAACACTGAAGCTTTCTTT. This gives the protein CASTLTPNTEAFF.